This entry concerns a single T cell receptor (beta chain). Its antigen is currently not known. No much larger clonotype is one base removed from it; base qualities were not supplied. Library prep was done by the immunoSEQ multiplex PCR assay. TCRdb holds this immuneACCESS table with in-frame rearrangements only. Some clones are missing; in checked studies, unresolved V genes explain under half, and the rest has no known cause. For this sample there are about 150,000 clones; roughly nine tenths appear just once. The ten most abundant clones make up over 4.5% of the sample. The sample comes from a study of control samples from healthy donors and cancer patients (dated by TCRdb to 2018 to 2021). Sequenced input: blood. The source of this sequence is a man aged 25 to 45 in good health.

CDR3 reads: CASSPKLGTEAFF. At the DNA level, the sequence is TGCGCCAGCAGCCCAAAACTAGGGACTGAAGCTTTCTTT. Recombination linked TRBV4-3 to TRBJ1-1, with the D gene not confidently named. Looking up the germline V gene yields CDR1 LGHNA and CDR2 YSLEER. The CDR3, cysteine through phenylalanine, is 13 amino acids long. Just the 39-base CDR3 DNA is kept, in frame starting at base 1. V drops 4 bases and J drops 5 bases, leaving 11 bases in between.